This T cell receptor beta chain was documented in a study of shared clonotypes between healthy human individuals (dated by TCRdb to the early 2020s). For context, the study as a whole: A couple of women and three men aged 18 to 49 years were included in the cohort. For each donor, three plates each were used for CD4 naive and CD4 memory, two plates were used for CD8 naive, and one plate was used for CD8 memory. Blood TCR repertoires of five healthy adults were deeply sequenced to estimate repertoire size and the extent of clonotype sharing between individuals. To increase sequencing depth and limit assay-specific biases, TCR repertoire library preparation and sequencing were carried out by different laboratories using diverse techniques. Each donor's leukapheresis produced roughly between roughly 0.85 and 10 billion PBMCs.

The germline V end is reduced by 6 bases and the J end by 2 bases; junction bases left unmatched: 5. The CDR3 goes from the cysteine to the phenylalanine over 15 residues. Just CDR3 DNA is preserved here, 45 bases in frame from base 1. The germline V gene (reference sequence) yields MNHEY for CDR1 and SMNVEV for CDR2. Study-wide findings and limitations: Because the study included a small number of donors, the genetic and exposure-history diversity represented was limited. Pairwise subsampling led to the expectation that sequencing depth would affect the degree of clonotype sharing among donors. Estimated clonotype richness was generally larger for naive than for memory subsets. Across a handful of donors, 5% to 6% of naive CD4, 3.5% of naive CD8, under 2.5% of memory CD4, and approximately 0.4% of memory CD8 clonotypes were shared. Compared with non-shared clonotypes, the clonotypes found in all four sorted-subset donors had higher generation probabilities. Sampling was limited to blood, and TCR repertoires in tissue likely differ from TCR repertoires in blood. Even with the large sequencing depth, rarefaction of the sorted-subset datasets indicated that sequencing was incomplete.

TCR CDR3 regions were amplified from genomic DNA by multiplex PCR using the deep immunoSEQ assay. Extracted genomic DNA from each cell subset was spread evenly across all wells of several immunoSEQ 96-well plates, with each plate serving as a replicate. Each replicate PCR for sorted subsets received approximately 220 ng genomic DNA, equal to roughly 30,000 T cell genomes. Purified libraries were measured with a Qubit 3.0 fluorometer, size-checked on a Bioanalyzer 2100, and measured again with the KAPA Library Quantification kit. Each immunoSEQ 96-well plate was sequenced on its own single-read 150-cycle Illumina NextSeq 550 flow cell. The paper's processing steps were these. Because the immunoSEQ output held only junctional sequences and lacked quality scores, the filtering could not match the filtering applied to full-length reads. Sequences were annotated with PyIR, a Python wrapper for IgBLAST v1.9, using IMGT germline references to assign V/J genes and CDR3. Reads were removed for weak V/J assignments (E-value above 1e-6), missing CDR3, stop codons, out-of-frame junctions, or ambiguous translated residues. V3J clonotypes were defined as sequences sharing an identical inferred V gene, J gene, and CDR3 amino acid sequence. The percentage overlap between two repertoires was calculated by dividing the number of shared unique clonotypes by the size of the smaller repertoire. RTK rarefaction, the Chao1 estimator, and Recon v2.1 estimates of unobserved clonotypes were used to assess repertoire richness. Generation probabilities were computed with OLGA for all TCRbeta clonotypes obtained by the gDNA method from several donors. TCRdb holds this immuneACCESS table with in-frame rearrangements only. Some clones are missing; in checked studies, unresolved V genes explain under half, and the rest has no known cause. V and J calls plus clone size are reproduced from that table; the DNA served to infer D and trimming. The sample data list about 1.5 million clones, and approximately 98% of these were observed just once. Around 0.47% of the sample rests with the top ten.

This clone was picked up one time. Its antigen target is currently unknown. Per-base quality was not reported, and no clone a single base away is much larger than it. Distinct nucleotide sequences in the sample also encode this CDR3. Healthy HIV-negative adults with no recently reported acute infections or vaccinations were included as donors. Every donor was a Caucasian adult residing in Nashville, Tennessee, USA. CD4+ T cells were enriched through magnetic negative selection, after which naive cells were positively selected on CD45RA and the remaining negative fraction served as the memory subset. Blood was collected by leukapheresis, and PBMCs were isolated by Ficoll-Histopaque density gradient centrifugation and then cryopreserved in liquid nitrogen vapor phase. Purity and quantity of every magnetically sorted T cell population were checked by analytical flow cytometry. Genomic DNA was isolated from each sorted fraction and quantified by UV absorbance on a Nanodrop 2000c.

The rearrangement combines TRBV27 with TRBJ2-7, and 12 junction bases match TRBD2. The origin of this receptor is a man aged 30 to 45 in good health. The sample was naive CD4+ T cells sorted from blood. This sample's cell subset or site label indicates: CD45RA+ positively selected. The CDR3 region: CASSLLAGGTYEQYF. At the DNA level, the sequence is TGTGCCAGCAGCCTACTAGCGGGAGGAACCTACGAGCAGTACTTC.